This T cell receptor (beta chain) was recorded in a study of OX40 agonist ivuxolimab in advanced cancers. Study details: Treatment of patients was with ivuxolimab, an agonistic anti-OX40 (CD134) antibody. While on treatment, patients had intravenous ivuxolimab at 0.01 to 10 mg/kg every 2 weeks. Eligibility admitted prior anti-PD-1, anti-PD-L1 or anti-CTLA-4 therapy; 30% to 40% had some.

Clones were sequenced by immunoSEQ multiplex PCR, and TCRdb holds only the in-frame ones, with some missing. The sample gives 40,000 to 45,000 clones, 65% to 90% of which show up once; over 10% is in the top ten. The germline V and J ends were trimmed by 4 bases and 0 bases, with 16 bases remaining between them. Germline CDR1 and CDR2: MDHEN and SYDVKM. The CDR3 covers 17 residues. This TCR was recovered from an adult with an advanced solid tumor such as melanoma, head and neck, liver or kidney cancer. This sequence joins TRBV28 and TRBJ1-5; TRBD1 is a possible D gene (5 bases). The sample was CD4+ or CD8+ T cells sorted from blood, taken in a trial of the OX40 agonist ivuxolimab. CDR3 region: CASSSHGTVYSNQPQHF. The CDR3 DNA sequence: TGTGCCAGCAGTTCCCATGGGACGGTCTATAGCAATCAGCCCCAGCATTTT.